The clone carrying this T cell receptor beta chain was found a few times. The target antigen is unknown. The source of the sample is a study of response to subunit inactivated influenza vaccine. TCRdb re-analysed the RT-PCR reads in MiXCR, keeping a single row per CDR3 protein. The data show around 320,000 distinct CDR3 sequences, 20% to 25% seen once. General observations from the study: The authors suggested that few new T cells are recruited per seasonal influenza vaccination.

Sequences were derived from PBMCs from blood, sampled less than 22 months after vaccination. The receptor's source is a man between 50 and 69 years old who received an inactivated influenza vaccine.

The DNA for the CDR3 is TGTGCCAGCAAACGGGACAGGGGTAATTCACCCCTCCACTTT. Residues: CASKRDRGNSPLHF. This rearrangement joins TRBV6-1 to TRBJ1-6; 10 bases agree with TRBD1. Per germline, CDR1 MNHNS and CDR2 SASEGT. Trimming removed 7 bases from V and 6 bases from J; junction bases left unmatched: 3. The CDR3 covers 14 residues.